The 14 T cell receptor beta chains in this list originate from one sample, sequenced in a study of T cells in Graves' hyperthyroidism and ophthalmopathy (dated 2019 in TCRdb). The library was prepared using multiplex PCR. The listed sequencing device is Illumina HiSeq 2000. Amplification of TCR beta CDR3 regions was carried out from RNA transcripts. A first-round RT-PCR of the TCR CDR3 used the HTBI primer set with the Qiagen OneStep RT-PCR kit. The public sequencing data were trimmed at Q25 with fastp and processed into clonotypes with MiXCR by TCRdb, which kept only in-frame beta chains. Rows matching on CDR3 protein sequence are summarized as one entry with the most common DNA and genes. The sample table contains approximately 400,000 distinct CDR3 sequences; only one count was recorded for more than 15% of them. The ten biggest clones cover around 7% of the sample. Sequenced sample: blood. All receptors come from a woman aged 18 to 35 with Graves' hyperthyroidism.

The rearrangement joins TRBV25-1 to TRBJ2-6; tentatively, D is TRBD1 (6 bases). The CDR3 has 15 amino acids. Germline CDR1 reads MGHDK; CDR2 reads SYGVNS. Trimming removed 5 bases from V and 2 bases from J, with 10 bases in between. CDR3 loop: CASSIGQPGANVLTF. Written as DNA, the CDR3 is TGTGCCAGCAGTATAGGACAGCCTGGGGCCAACGTCCTGACTTTC. Full variable domain (outside the CDR3, taken from reference TRBV25-1 and TRBJ2-6): EADIYQTPRYLVIGTGKKITLECSQTMGHDKMYWYQQDPGMELHLIHYSYGVNSTEKGDLSSESTVSRIRTEHFPLTLESARPSHTSQYLCASSIGQPGANVLTFGAGSRLTVL.

The J gene is TRBJ2-7, the V gene TRBV4-1; TRBD1 matches at 8 bases. CDR1 and CDR2 from the germline V gene are MGHRA and YSYEKL. The CDR3 length is 15 residues. The J segment lost 6 bases and the V segment lost 4 bases, leaving 11 bases of the junction unmatched. Written as DNA, the CDR3 is TGCGCCAGCAGCCTTTCCGGGACAGGACCTGCCGAGCAGTACTTC. As protein: CASSLSGTGPAEQYF.

This clonotype was found many times. V usage is TRBV10-3 and J usage is TRBJ2-5; D ambiguous. The V end was cut by 5 bases, the J end by 3 bases, with 7 bases between. The germline V gene has CDR1 ENHRY and CDR2 SYGVKD. CDR3 size: 12 residues. The CDR3 loop is CAISRGEETQYF. The CDR3 region has the DNA TGTGCCATCAGTCGTGGGGAAGAGACCCAGTACTTC.

Many counts were recorded for this clonotype. The chain couples TRBV5-1 to TRBJ2-1, with 9 bases that match TRBD2. The length of the CDR3 is 13 residues. From germline, CDR1 is SGHRS and CDR2 YFSETQ. V gave up 4 bases and J gave up 8 bases; unmatched junction bases: 4. CDR3 sequence: CASSGAGGYEQFF. The DNA of the CDR3 is TGCGCCAGCAGCGGAGCGGGAGGCTATGAGCAGTTCTTC.

CDR3 protein: CATSATGGRQFF. The CDR3 coding sequence is TGTGCCACCAGTGCCACCGGGGGCCGGCAGTTCTTC. V gene TRBV24-1 combines with J gene TRBJ2-1; TRBD1 or TRBD2 may be the D gene (6 bases each). The CDR3 extends over 12 amino acids. Germline V lookup: CDR1 KGHDR, CDR2 SFDVKD. Trimming took 5 bases from V and 12 from J, leaving 13 bases between them.

This clonotype was observed at least ten times. This chain connects TRBV10-1 to TRBJ2-3, with 8 bases identical to TRBD2. The CDR3 runs to 14 residues. V gave up 7 bases and J gave up 3 bases; unmatched junction bases: 6. CDR1 and CDR2 (germline): WNHNN, SYGVQD (reference sequence). The CDR3 protein is CASNSGSATDTQYF. CDR3 DNA: TGCGCCAGCAACAGCGGGAGCGCGACAGATACGCAGTATTTT.

The table lists this clonotype with many counts. The gene calls are TRBV6-1 and TRBJ1-1, with 8 bases fitting TRBD1. CDR1 and CDR2 from the germline V gene are MNHNS and SASEGT. The length of the CDR3 is 15 residues. Trimming cost V 5 bases and J 3 bases; bases outside gene matches: 8. The CDR3 sequence is CASSYAGQVHTEAFF. The CDR3 coding sequence is TGTGCCAGCAGTTACGCGGGACAGGTGCACACTGAAGCTTTCTTT.

V is TRBV7-9 and J is TRBJ2-3, with 13 bases fitting TRBD2. CDR1 and CDR2 (germline): SEHNR, FQNEAQ (reference sequence). The CDR3 extends over 14 amino acids. The V gene end was trimmed by 11 bases and the J gene end by 3 bases; junction bases not matched to a gene: 5. Written as DNA, the CDR3 is TGTGCCGGGGGGGGACTAGCGGGAACAGATACGCAGTATTTT. This translates into CAGGGLAGTDTQYF.

This chain joins TRBV14 and TRBJ1-2, with 11 bases that match TRBD1. Germline trimming cut 2 bases from V and 8 bases from J; bases unmatched to any gene: 4. The CDR3 totals 14 residues. The germline gives CDR1 SGHDN, CDR2 FVKESK. The DNA for the CDR3 is TGTGCCAGCAGCCAACAGGGACAGGGGGGCGGCTACACCTTC. The encoded protein is CASSQQGQGGGYTF.

This clonotype was counted a few times. The chain employs TRBV5-1 and TRBJ2-2; weak D call: TRBD1 (6 bases). The CDR3 is 14 amino acids. CDR1 and CDR2 from the germline V gene are SGHRS and YFSETQ. V lost 4 bases and J 7 bases, leaving 14 bases between the germline ends. CDR3 DNA: TGCGCCAGCAGCCCCGGGACACCCATCGGGGAGCTGTTTTTT. It encodes CASSPGTPIGELFF.

This clonotype was observed many times. This rearrangement joins TRBV3-1 to TRBJ2-3; 9 nucleotides match TRBD1. Germline values: CDR1 LGHDT, CDR2 YNNKEL (reference sequence). V lost 3 bases to trimming and J lost 5 bases; unmatched junction nucleotides: 9. The CDR3 contains 16 residues. CDR3 loop: CASSHRGTGPIDTQYF. The CDR3, as DNA: TGTGCCAGCAGCCATCGTGGGACAGGGCCGATAGATACGCAGTATTTT.

This rearrangement joins TRBV6-2 or TRBV6-3 to TRBJ1-1, with 7 bases that match TRBD1. Trimming took 8 bases from V and 5 from J; bases not matched to a gene: 11. Per germline, CDR1 MNHEY and CDR2 SVGEGT. The CDR3 is 14 residues long. CDR3 DNA: TGTGCCAGCCGGGCTGACAGGGAGTTAACTGAAGCTTTCTTT. Its protein product is CASRADRELTEAFF.

This clonotype appeared many times. The V and J genes are TRBV20-1 and TRBJ2-5; 7 bases align to TRBD2. After removal of 3 bases from V and 4 bases from J, the junction contained 5 bases not matched to a gene. From germline, CDR1 is DFQATT and CDR2 SNEGSKA (reference sequence). CDR3 size: 13 residues. DNA for the CDR3: TGCAGTGCTAGGACTAGCCCCCCAGAGACCCAGTACTTC. Translating it yields CSARTSPPETQYF.

The genes are TRBV9 and TRBJ1-4; D call uncertain. Germline CDR1 and CDR2: SGDLS and YYNGEE. The CDR3 runs 16 residues. The germline V and J ends were trimmed by 0 bases and 1 base, with 10 bases remaining between them. CDR3 bases: TGTGCCAGCAGCGTAGGTGGAAGCCTAACTAATGAAAAACTGTTTTTT. As protein: CASSVGGSLTNEKLFF.